This T cell receptor (beta chain) was obtained from a study of identical twins. The study, taken as a whole, reports: Analyses based on zero insertions could be partly confounded by invariant MAIT and iNKT cells. Researchers reported weaker excess twin sharing in beta out-of-frame sequences. The abundant beta clonotypes from cord blood had fewer insertions, and memory repertoires had none of this.

V lost 0 bases to trimming and J lost 8 bases, with 13 bases between them. Germline V CDR1 and CDR2: LGHDT, YNNKEL (reference sequence). The CDR3 runs 15 residues. TCRdb independently ran MiXCR on the 5' RACE reads; one entry per CDR3 protein. The sample has about 200,000 distinct CDR3 sequences; around 6.8% are singletons. A note on this clonotype: Its antigen is still unknown.

These data were also filed under a second study, of yellow fever vaccine responses in identical twins.

This sequence was found in a woman under 30 in good health. The chain is built from TRBV3-1 and TRBJ1-4; no firm D call. The material sequenced was memory (CD45RO+) T cells sorted from blood. CDR3 DNA sequence: TGTGCCAGCAGCCAAGAGACGGCAGGAGGCGAAAAACTGTTTTTT. This gives the protein CASSQETAGGEKLFF.